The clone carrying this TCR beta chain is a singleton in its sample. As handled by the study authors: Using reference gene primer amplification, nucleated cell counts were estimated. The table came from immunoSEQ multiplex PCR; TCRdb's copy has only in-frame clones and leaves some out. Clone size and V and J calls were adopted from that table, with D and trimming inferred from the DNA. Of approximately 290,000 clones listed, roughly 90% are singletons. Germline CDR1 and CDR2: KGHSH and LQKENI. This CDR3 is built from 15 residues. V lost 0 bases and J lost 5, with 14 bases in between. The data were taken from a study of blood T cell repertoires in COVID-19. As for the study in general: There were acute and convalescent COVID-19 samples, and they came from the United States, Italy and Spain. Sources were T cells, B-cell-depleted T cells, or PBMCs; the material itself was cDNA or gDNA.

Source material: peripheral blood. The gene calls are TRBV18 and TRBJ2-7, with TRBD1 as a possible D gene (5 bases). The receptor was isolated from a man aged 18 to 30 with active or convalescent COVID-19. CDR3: CASSPPQQVLNEQYF. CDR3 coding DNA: TGTGCCAGCTCACCACCCCAACAGGTACTCAACGAGCAGTACTTC.